A selection of T cell receptor beta chains follows, all from one sample in a study of blood T cell repertoires in COVID-19. Profiled with immunoSEQ multiplex PCR; TCRdb holds only in-frame clones, not every one. The top ten clones hold around 14% of a sample with about 280,000 clones, approximately 86% of them seen once. Sequencing was performed on peripheral blood. The source of these receptors is a woman aged 70-85 years with COVID-19, enrolled during active disease. Each CDR3 is given with its conserved first and last residue. The D gene is left open where the match is weak. The listing skips clone size in some rows; elsewhere it reads once, few, many or a size class.

j_call v_call d_call clone_size cdr3_aa cdr3_nt
TRBJ2-7 TRBV9 TRBD2 - CASSETSGGSDEQYF TGTGCCAGCAGCGAGACTAGCGGGGGGTCCGACGAGCAGTACTTC
TRBJ1-1 TRBV6-5 - once CASSYSLSGNTEAFF TGTGCCAGCAGTTACAGTCTCTCCGGGAACACTGAAGCTTTCTTT
TRBJ2-7 TRBV28 - - CASSLSWSYEQYF TGTGCCAGCAGTTTGAGTTGGAGCTACGAGCAGTACTTC
TRBJ1-1 TRBV5-8 - - CASSLARGNTEAFF TGTGCCAGCAGCTTGGCACGGGGGAACACTGAAGCTTTCTTT
TRBJ2-6 TRBV5-1 - - CASSLESSGANVLTF TGCGCCAGCAGCTTAGAGAGCTCTGGGGCCAACGTCCTGACTTTC
TRBJ2-1 TRBV24-1 - - CATEIGKGYNEQFF TGTGCCACCGAAATAGGGAAGGGGTACAATGAGCAGTTCTTC
TRBJ2-5 TRBV2 - - CASRGGPGTQYF TGTGCCTCGCGCGGGGGCCCAGGGACCCAGTACTTC
TRBJ1-2 TRBV19 TRBD1 once CASSSSGTGVGGYTF TGTGCCAGTAGTTCCTCCGGGACAGGGGTAGGTGGCTACACCTTC
TRBJ2-7 TRBV3-1/TRBV3-2 - - CASSQDRLIYEQYF TGTGCCAGCAGCCAAGATAGACTAATTTACGAGCAGTACTTC
TRBJ2-1 TRBV21-1 - - CASSKALTGNNEQFF TGTGCCAGCAGCAAAGCCCTGACAGGTAACAATGAGCAGTTCTTC
TRBJ1-4 TRBV5-3 TRBD1 - CARSYPGTGGEKLFF TGTGCCAGAAGCTACCCCGGGACAGGTGGTGAAAAACTGTTTTTT
TRBJ1-5 TRBV27 TRBD1 - CASSRGGYSQPQHF TGTGCCAGCAGTCGAGGGGGCTATAGTCAGCCCCAGCATTTT
TRBJ2-7 TRBV29-1 TRBD1 - CSVGTGSSYEQYF TGCAGCGTGGGGACAGGGAGCTCCTACGAGCAGTACTTC
TRBJ1-1 TRBV18 - - CASSLQGGTEAFF TGTGCCAGCTCACTGCAGGGAGGAACTGAAGCTTTCTTT
TRBJ1-5 TRBV2 - - CASRTESRSNQPQHF TGTGCCAGCCGGACAGAAAGTCGCAGCAATCAGCCCCAGCATTTT
TRBJ2-6 TRBV7-9 - - CASSSFSGANVLTF TGTGCCAGCAGCTCCTTCTCTGGGGCCAACGTCCTGACTTTC
TRBJ1-1 TRBV7-2 - - CASSLAPYTEAFF TGTGCCAGCAGCTTAGCGCCCTATACTGAAGCTTTCTTT
TRBJ1-6 TRBV6-1 - - CASSEDGGSNSPLHF TGTGCCAGCAGTGAAGACGGAGGTTCGAATTCACCCCTCCACTTT
TRBJ2-2 TRBV25-1 TRBD1 - CASRSGTGNTGELFF TGTGCCAGCAGATCCGGGACAGGAAACACCGGGGAGCTGTTTTTT
TRBJ2-1 TRBV5-3 TRBD1 once CARSLSPGQSSYNEQFF TGTGCCAGAAGCTTGTCCCCGGGACAGAGCTCCTACAATGAGCAGTTCTTC
TRBJ1-4 TRBV15 TRBD1 - CATGDRVGPNEKLFF TGTGCCACAGGTGACAGGGTGGGTCCTAATGAAAAACTGTTTTTT
TRBJ1-3 TRBV11-2 - - CASSFRTAIGNTIYF TGTGCCAGCAGCTTCCGGACTGCAATCGGAAACACCATATATTTT
TRBJ2-7 TRBV6-5 TRBD2 once CASSRGREGYEQYF TGTGCCAGCAGTCGCGGACGGGAGGGGTACGAGCAGTACTTC
TRBJ1-1 TRBV5-1 - few CASSDGRTEAFF TGCGCCAGCAGCGACGGGAGGACTGAAGCTTTCTTT
TRBJ2-1 TRBV2 - - CASSVMGTFYNEQFF TGTGCCAGCAGTGTCATGGGGACTTTTTACAATGAGCAGTTCTTC
TRBJ2-7 TRBV29-1 TRBD1 many CSVGQGGYEQYF TGCAGCGTGGGACAGGGAGGGTACGAGCAGTACTTC
TRBJ1-1 TRBV30 - - CAGERTYSEAFF TGTGCTGGAGAACGTACCTATAGTGAAGCTTTCTTT
TRBJ1-3 TRBV30 - - CAWSPEVGTIYF TGTGCCTGGAGCCCCGAGGTTGGCACCATATATTTT
TRBJ1-1 TRBV5-6 TRBD1 - CASSLGTGTNTEAFF TGTGCCAGCAGCTTGGGGACAGGAACGAACACTGAAGCTTTCTTT
TRBJ1-6 TRBV14 - - CASSLFRDNSPLHF TGTGCCAGCAGCCTGTTCAGGGATAATTCACCCCTCCACTTT
TRBJ1-2 TRBV7-2 - - CASSLMRVGYTF TGTGCCAGCAGCTTAATGAGGGTGGGCTACACCTTC
TRBJ2-7 TRBV27 - - CASSWAASYEQYF TGTGCCAGCAGTTGGGCAGCTTCCTACGAGCAGTACTTC
TRBJ2-1 TRBV30 - once CAWTLSSEQFF TGTGCCTGGACCCTTAGCAGTGAGCAGTTCTTC
TRBJ1-2 TRBV7-8 TRBD1 - CASSPRRDRSRYGYTF TGTGCCAGCAGCCCCCGCCGGGACAGGTCCCGCTATGGCTACACCTTC
TRBJ1-5 TRBV19 TRBD1 once CASSIVGTGVQPQHF TGTGCCAGTAGTATAGTGGGGACAGGGGTTCAGCCCCAGCATTTT
TRBJ2-1 TRBV24-1 - - CATSEWQGNEQFF TGTGCCACCAGTGAGTGGCAGGGGAATGAGCAGTTCTTC
TRBJ1-5 TRBV4-2 - - CASSHDGSNQPQHF TGTGCCAGCAGCCATGACGGGAGCAATCAGCCCCAGCATTTT
TRBJ2-7 TRBV3-1/TRBV3-2 TRBD1 few CASSHSGTGGSYEQYF TGTGCCAGCAGCCATTCCGGGACAGGGGGCAGCTACGAGCAGTACTTC
TRBJ1-6 TRBV27 - - CASSWAGSNSPLHF TGTGCCAGCAGTTGGGCAGGCTCGAATTCACCCCTCCACTTT
TRBJ2-7 TRBV7-8 TRBD1 - CASSFQGAGEQYF TGTGCCAGCAGCTTTCAGGGGGCGGGCGAGCAGTACTTC
TRBJ2-3 TRBV20-1 - - CSASLYQGSGTQYF TGCAGTGCTAGTCTTTACCAGGGCTCCGGTACGCAGTATTTT